Below are 9 T cell receptor beta chains sequenced from a single sample in a study of post-analysis software for immune sequencing data. Unique molecular identifiers were present in the TCR beta cDNA libraries. One entry per CDR3 protein results from TCRdb running MiXCR on the PCR reads. This sample has about 430,000 distinct CDR3 sequences, with 39% found just once. Study results and caveats: Patients carried roughly 5 TRBV segments more frequently than controls did, and TRBV5-6, TRBV5-1 and TRBV20-1 were among them.

No antigens are known for them. The sequenced sample consisted of blood. Receptor source: a girl between 2 and 10 years old with multiple sclerosis.

The table lists this clonotype with a few counts. The chain uses TRBV28 and TRBJ2-7; 8 bases map to TRBD1. Germline CDR1 is MDHEN and CDR2 is SYDVKM. The CDR3 runs to 16 residues. Trimming took 6 bases from V and 2 from J; bases not matched to a gene: 12. The CDR3 DNA reads as TGTGCCAGCAGGGCCCCACAGGGGACAGGTACCTACGAGCAGTACTTC. This translates into CASRAPQGTGTYEQYF.

V usage is TRBV9 and J usage is TRBJ1-2; 7 bases are a match to TRBD1. Germline CDR1 SGDLS, CDR2 YYNGEE. The junction had 5 bases not matched to a gene; V was cut back by 0 bases and J by 3 bases. The CDR3 loop spans 15 amino acids. CDR3 in DNA: TGTGCCAGCAGCGTAGGGGGGACAGCCCACTATGGCTACACCTTC. Translated: CASSVGGTAHYGYTF.

The table lists this clonotype with a few counts. This chain connects TRBV10-3 to TRBJ2-5; D remains ambiguous. V lost 0 bases and J lost 1, with 9 bases in between. This CDR3 is built from 15 residues. Germline CDR1 ENHRY, CDR2 SYGVKD. The CDR3 is CAISESSPSQETQYF. The CDR3 nucleotides are TGTGCCATCAGTGAGTCGAGTCCATCCCAAGAGACCCAGTACTTC.

The V gene is TRBV28, the J gene TRBJ2-4; 11 bases map to TRBD2. The J call may be faulty, since TRBJ2-7 better matches the DNA end. The CDR3 is made up of 15 amino acids. Germline CDR1 and CDR2: MDHEN and SYDVKM. The CDR3 coding sequence is TGTGCCAGCAGTTCCGTGCTAGCGGGAGGTGACGAGCAGTACTTC. Amino acids: CASSSVLAGGDEQYF.

V gene TRBV20-1 combines with J gene TRBJ2-1, with TRBD2 matching over 8 bases. The CDR3 sequence is 15 residues long. The germline gives CDR1 DFQATT, CDR2 SNEGSKA (reference sequence). The trim removed 6 bases at V and 0 bases at J, leaving 7 bases unmatched. The CDR3 region is CSALQGTSSYNEQFF. In DNA, the CDR3 is TGCAGTGCCCTCCAGGGGACTAGCTCCTACAATGAGCAGTTCTTC.

The chain employs TRBV12-3 or TRBV12-4 and TRBJ2-5, with D perhaps matching TRBD1 (5 bases). The tail of the sequence fits TRBJ2-7 better, so the J call may be wrong. The CDR3 spans 18 residues. The CDR3 loop reads CASSFTTRVGPYSYEQYF. The CDR3 region has the DNA TGTGCCAGCAGTTTTACCACCCGAGTGGGGCCCTACTCCTACGAGCAGTACTTC.

There are a few counts of this clonotype. The chain combines TRBV15 with TRBJ2-5; perhaps TRBD1 as D (7 bases). The CDR3 has 15 amino acids. CDR1 LNHNV and CDR2 YYDKDF come from the germline V gene (reference sequence). Trimming removed 2 bases from V and 4 bases from J, with 14 bases in between. CDR3 in DNA: TGTGCCACCAGCAGATTTAGGCAGGGGGGAGAGACCCAGTACTTC. As protein: CATSRFRQGGETQYF. The whole variable domain, remainder taken from reference TRBV15 and TRBJ2-5, is DAMVIQNPRYQVTQFGKPVTLSCSQTLNHNVMYWYQQKSSQAPKLLFHYYDKDFNNEADTPDNFQSRRPNTSFCFLDIRSPGLGDTAMYLCATSRFRQGGETQYFGPGTRLLVL.

A few counts support this clonotype. The chain recombines TRBV3-1 with TRBJ2-1; 7 nucleotides match TRBD1. CDR3 length: 16 amino acids. Trimming took 1 base from V and 0 from J; bases not matched to a gene: 3. Germline-derived CDR1 and CDR2 are LGHDT and YNNKEL (reference sequence). The CDR3 protein is CASSQATGSSYNEQFF. DNA of the CDR3: TGTGCCAGCAGCCAAGCGACAGGGAGCTCCTACAATGAGCAGTTCTTC.

This clonotype has just a few counts. V and J are TRBV12-5 and TRBJ2-7; TRBD2 agrees at 8 bases. The CDR3 loop spans 15 amino acids. The junction had 10 bases not matched to a gene; V was cut back by 7 bases and J by 2 bases. Germline CDR1 LGHNT, CDR2 FRNRAP. The CDR3 sequence: CASETIISGTYEQYF. The CDR3 DNA is TGTGCTAGTGAAACCATCATTAGCGGGACCTACGAGCAGTACTTC.